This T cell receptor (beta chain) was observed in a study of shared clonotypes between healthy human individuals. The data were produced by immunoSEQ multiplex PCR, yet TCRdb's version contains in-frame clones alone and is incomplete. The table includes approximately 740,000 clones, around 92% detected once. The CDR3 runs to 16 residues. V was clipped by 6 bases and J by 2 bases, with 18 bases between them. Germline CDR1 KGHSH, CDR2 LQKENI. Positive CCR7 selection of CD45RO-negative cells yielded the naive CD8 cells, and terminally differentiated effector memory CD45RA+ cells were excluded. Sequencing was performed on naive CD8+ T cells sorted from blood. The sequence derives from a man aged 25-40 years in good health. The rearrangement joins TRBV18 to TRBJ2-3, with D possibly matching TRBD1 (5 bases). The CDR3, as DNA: TGTGCCAGCTCGTCTGACCTGGGGCAGTACACAGATACGCAGTATTTT. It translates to CASSSDLGQYTDTQYF.